Listed here is a single TCR beta chain. Its recognized antigen is unknown. One base away there is no much larger clone; base qualities are not given. The entry originates in a study of blood T cells in healthy people across ages (dated by TCRdb to between 2014 and 2017). Concerning the study at large: Template switching captured roughly one uniquely barcoded TCR beta cDNA molecule per two T cells in model experiments. Age-related changes in TCR beta repertoire diversity were measured in the study by deep sequencing normalized with unique cDNA molecular identifiers. Four age groups were formed from the donors: young (average roughly 15 years), middle-aged (approximately 39), aged (around 68) and long-lived (roughly 81). To avoid experimental bias, donors of different ages were spread randomly across the sequencing lanes. The study analyzed two additional independent replicas of 1 million unique cDNA reads from the same blood draw for two donors, one aged 18 to 30 and one aged 80 or older.

Donors were 39 systemically healthy Caucasian individuals from Russia aged 6 to 90 years. About 10 milliliters of peripheral blood were drawn from each donor into EDTA-treated Vacutainer tubes. PBMCs were isolated by Ficoll-Paque density-gradient centrifugation, with at least 6.5 million obtained per sample. Trizol reagent was used to extract total RNA from PBMCs, with at least 5 micrograms per sample. Naive CD45RAhigh/CD27high T cell percentages were measured by flow cytometry on a PBMC aliquot from every donor. Libraries were constructed by 5' RACE. Sequenced on an Illumina HiSeq 2500. The second PCR ran for roughly 7 to 12 cycles and used a J-beta primer mix along with a sample-barcoded 5' primer. A template-switch 5' adaptor carrying 12 random nucleotides introduced a unique molecular identifier onto each TCR beta cDNA molecule. At least 3 million CDR3-containing paired-end reads were obtained from each sample. The Mint cDNA synthesis kit, primed by a TRBC-specific oligonucleotide, was used to synthesize first-strand cDNA from all RNA. All cDNA was treated with uracil-DNA glycosylase and then went through a first 18-cycle PCR with the universal primers M1SS and BC2_uni_R. Processing in the source paper ran as follows. For normalization, 1 million high-quality reads were randomly selected from each sample, with every read carrying a distinct molecular identifier. Instead of being binned into consensus sequences, reads with shared molecular identifiers were discarded. MiTCR, with a Q25 quality threshold and the strictest error-elimination algorithm, was used for CDR3 identification, clonotype clustering and error correction. Lower-bound total TCR beta diversity was estimated with a nonparametric unseen species model using Euler transformation. TCRdb cleaned the public reads at Q25 with fastp, built clones with MiXCR and kept in-frame beta chains. Rows merge per CDR3 protein into single entries with the most common DNA and genes. Here the V and J calls rest on TCRdb's processing, not on the authors' analysis. Present in this sample are around 1.7 million distinct CDR3 sequences, about 30% of which were seen just once. The ten top clones hold roughly 8% of the sample.

The CDR1 and CDR2 encoded by the germline V gene are LGHNT and FRNRAP. The CDR3 holds 13 amino acids from the cysteine to the phenylalanine. Here the CDR3 DNA is all that survives: 39 bases in frame from base 1. The V and J ends are trimmed by 9 bases and 0 bases, leaving 12 bases between them. The research as a whole found: Estimates of total diversity based on one million sequenced T cells were regarded as lower bounds and as underestimates. There was a strong correlation between observed TCR beta diversity and the percentage of naive T cells measured by flow cytometry. Observed TCR beta diversity per million T cells fell roughly linearly with age, and a significant reduction was already apparent by age around 40. Conclusive comparison of naive and antigen-experienced compartments was prevented by the profiling of bulk unsorted PBMCs. Because donor CMV infection status was unknown, age-related changes in expanded clonotypes were potentially confounded. The long-lived group showed more naive CD4+ T cells, fewer expanded clones and increased TCR diversity than the aged group, suggesting age selection.

The source material was blood. The chain employs TRBV12-5 and TRBJ2-7; a tentative D match to TRBD1 spans 5 bases. The receptor was isolated from a woman under 40 in good health. The DNA sequence is TGTGCTAGCTGCGACAGTTACTCCTACGAGCAGTACTTC. It codes for CASCDSYSYEQYF.